The next 5 T cell receptor beta chains were all read from a single sample in a study of blood T cells in healthy people across ages (dated by TCRdb to the mid-2010s). Receptor libraries were prepared by 5' RACE. The listed sequencing device is Illumina HiSeq 2500. The second PCR ran for roughly 7 to 11 cycles and used a J-beta primer mix along with a sample-barcoded 5' primer. The public reads were reprocessed in TCRdb via fastp at Q25 and MiXCR, keeping in-frame beta chains. Duplicate CDR3 protein sequences are folded into a single record with the most common DNA and genes. In this sample the table shows around 1,600,000 distinct CDR3 sequences, approximately 42% of which occur a single time. Jointly, the top ten make up about 4% of the sample. The specimen was blood. The receptors were gathered from a woman between 18 and 29 years old in good health.

V is TRBV6-5 and J is TRBJ1-2; D remains unclear. With 6 bases removed from V and 7 bases from J, the gap between germline ends came to 21 bases. This CDR3 is built from 15 residues. The germline gives CDR1 MNHEY, CDR2 SVGAGI. CDR3 in DNA: TGTGCCAGCAGCCCAACGGGATACCTCGCCCGTGGCTACACCTTC. Its translation is CASSPTGYLARGYTF.

This clonotype was detected a few times. The chain uses TRBV7-9 and TRBJ1-2, with D tentatively TRBD1 (5 bases). The CDR3 length is 15 residues. From germline, CDR1 is SEHNR and CDR2 FQNEAQ (reference sequence). V lost 4 bases to trimming and J lost 8 bases, with 20 bases between them. Written as DNA, the CDR3 is TGTGCCAGCAGCTCAAACTTCCGGGACGGCGGGGGCTACACCTTC. Amino acids: CASSSNFRDGGGYTF.

The chain employs TRBV28 and TRBJ2-1; TRBD1 agrees at 8 bases. Germline V gives CDR1 MDHEN, CDR2 SYDVKM. The CDR3 contains 15 residues. J was trimmed by 4 bases and V by 4 bases; bases with no gene match: 6. For the CDR3, the DNA is TGTGCCAGCAGTTCCTGGGACAGGAGATACAATGAGCAGTTCTTC. Amino acids: CASSSWDRRYNEQFF.

V gene TRBV7-3 combines with J gene TRBJ1-6; unclear D gene. The CDR3 covers 14 residues. The V end was cut by 2 bases, the J end by 8 bases, with 10 bases between. In germline, CDR1 is SGHTA, CDR2 FQGTGA. CDR3 sequence (DNA): TGTGCCAGCAGCTTACAGAGACTCCATTCACCCCTCCACTTT. This encodes CASSLQRLHSPLHF.

The V and J genes are TRBV7-2 and TRBJ1-2; 8 bases match TRBD1. Germline CDR1 is SGHTA and CDR2 is FQGNSA. With V trimmed by 3 bases and J by 4 bases, 4 bases remained unmatched. The CDR3 covers 14 residues. The CDR3 here is CASSFRGPSYGYTF. The DNA for the CDR3 is TGTGCCAGCAGCTTCAGGGGGCCTAGCTATGGCTACACCTTC.